This T cell receptor (beta chain) was sequenced during a study of preoperative IRX-2 immunotherapy in early breast cancer. Generated by immunoSEQ multiplex PCR, the TCRdb table keeps only in-frame clones and is missing some. This table holds 34,000 or so clones, around 83% found once. Trimming removed 5 bases from V and 9 bases from J, with 14 bases in between. Per germline, CDR1 KGHSH and CDR2 LQKENI. CDR3 size: 13 residues. Stated treatment: preoperative locoregional IRX-2 cytokine immunotherapy. Preoperative locoregional IRX-2 cytokine immunotherapy was tested in the phase Ib source study. The receptor was isolated from a human donor with breast cancer. The sequences come from lymph node tissue, collected from a patient treated with IRX-2 immunotherapy. V usage is TRBV18 and J usage is TRBJ2-1, with D tentatively TRBD2 (5 bases). The DNA for the CDR3 is TGTGCCAGCTCATTCAGCGGTCGGGGTGAGCAGTTCTTC. It codes for CASSFSGRGEQFF.